This T cell receptor beta chain originates from a study of T cells after posttransplantation cyclophosphamide. The V end was cut by 0 bases, the J end by 0 bases, with 7 bases between. The CDR3 spans 14 residues. Germline assignment: CDR1 SGHRS and CDR2 YFSETQ. Treatment was busulfan-fludarabine conditioning, a marrow graft, and cyclophosphamide on days +3 and +4. As for this clone: Its antigen is not identified.

Libraries were prepared by immunoSEQ multiplex PCR; TCRdb keeps only in-frame clonotypes and omits some of them. The sample yields 15,000 or so clones, 75% to 80% seen once. Study findings and constraints: Tissue-infiltrating T cells from skin or gut overlapped little with blood T cells. Recipient CMV seropositivity and CMV reactivation strongly tracked TRB clonality. Donor CD8+ memory clones often dominated recipient blood repertoires at later times.

The clonotype originates from a female patient between 40 and 55 years old who received an allogeneic stem cell transplant from a related donor, was CMV-positive, and had no GVHD. The graft donor may have given rise to some T cells. The sequences come from CD8+ T cells sorted from PBMCs, collected around 2,000 days after a stem cell transplant with posttransplant cyclophosphamide. The chain recombines TRBV5-1 with TRBJ2-7; D uncertain. The CDR3 bases are TGCGCCAGCAGCTTGGGGGCCAACTCCTACGAGCAGTACTTC. It codes for CASSLGANSYEQYF.